This TCR beta chain originates from a study of CXCR3-negative and CXCR3-positive naive CD8 T cells. This CDR3 region has 15 residues. Per germline, CDR1 MGHRA and CDR2 YSYEKL. Study-wide points: Naive subsets showed comparable surface CD5, and TCR interaction strength was also inferred from TRB CDR3 physicochemistry. Partial loss of CXCR3 expression followed cryopreservation; most assays used fresh PBMCs. Memory cells differed in TRBV-TRBJ usage, but naive CXCR3-negative and CXCR3-positive cells had similar usage.

All TRB cDNA libraries came from 5' RACE performed with UMI labels. Following a re-call of the 5' RACE reads, TCRdb has one entry per CDR3 protein and lacks DNA. This specimen shows about 43,000 distinct CDR3 sequences; the ten leading clones hold roughly 15%. As concerns this clonotype: What it recognizes is unknown.

The origin of this receptor is a human donor in good health. Some clones in this sample may be carry-over from other donors' samples. The chain has TRBV4-1 and TRBJ2-3; TCRdb returns TRBD1, unconfirmable since there is no DNA. The sequenced material came from memory CD8+ T cells from blood. This CDR3 is CASSQEGAITDTQYF.